This TCR beta chain was sequenced for a study of cytomegalovirus exposure and HLA in healthy donors. This clone was picked up one time. The CDR3 spans 16 residues. Germline assignment: CDR1 SGHTA and CDR2 FQGNSA. V gave up 5 bases and J gave up 3 bases; unmatched junction bases: 11. Both 60 Vbeta primers and 13 Jbeta primers went into the PCR. Assay used: immunoSEQ multiplex PCR; TCRdb lists only in-frame clones, some missing. The table lists about 130,000 clones, roughly four fifths of them singletons, with under 3.5% in the top ten. Sequenced material: PBMCs. This chain links TRBV7-2 with TRBJ2-7; TRBD1 matches 9 bases. The clonotype comes from a man under 40 in good health and CMV-seronegative. Written as DNA, the CDR3 is TGTGCCAGCAGCCCCAAGAGGGGACAGGGAGGCTACGAGCAGTACTTC. It is translated as CASSPKRGQGGYEQYF.